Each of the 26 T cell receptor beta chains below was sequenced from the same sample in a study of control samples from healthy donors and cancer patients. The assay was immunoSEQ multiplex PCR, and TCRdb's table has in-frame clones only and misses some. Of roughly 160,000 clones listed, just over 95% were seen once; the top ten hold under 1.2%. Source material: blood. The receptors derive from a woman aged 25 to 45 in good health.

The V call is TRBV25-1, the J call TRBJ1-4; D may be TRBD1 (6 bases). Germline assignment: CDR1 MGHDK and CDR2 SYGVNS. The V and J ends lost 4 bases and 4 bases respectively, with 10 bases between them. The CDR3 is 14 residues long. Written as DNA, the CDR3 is TGTGCCAGCAGTGTCGACAGGTATAATGAAAAACTGTTTTTT. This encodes CASSVDRYNEKLFF.

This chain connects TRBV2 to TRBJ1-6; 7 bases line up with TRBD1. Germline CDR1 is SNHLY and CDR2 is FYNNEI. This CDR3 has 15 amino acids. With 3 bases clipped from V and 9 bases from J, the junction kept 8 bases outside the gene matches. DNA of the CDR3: TGTGCCAGCAGTGAGCGGCAGGGGGTGAGTTCACCCCTCCACTTT. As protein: CASSERQGVSSPLHF.

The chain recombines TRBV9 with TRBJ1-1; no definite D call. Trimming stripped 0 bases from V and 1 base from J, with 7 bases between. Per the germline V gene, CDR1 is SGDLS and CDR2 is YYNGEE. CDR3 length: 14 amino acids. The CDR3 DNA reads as TGTGCCAGCAGCGTAGGTGAAGGGAACACTGAAGCTTTCTTT. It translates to CASSVGEGNTEAFF.

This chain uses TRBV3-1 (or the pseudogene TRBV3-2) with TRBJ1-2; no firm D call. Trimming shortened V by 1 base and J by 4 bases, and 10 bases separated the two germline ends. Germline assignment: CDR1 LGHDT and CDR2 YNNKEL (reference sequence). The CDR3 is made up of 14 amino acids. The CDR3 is CASSQVQTSYGYTF. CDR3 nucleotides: TGTGCCAGCAGCCAAGTTCAGACCTCCTATGGCTACACCTTC.

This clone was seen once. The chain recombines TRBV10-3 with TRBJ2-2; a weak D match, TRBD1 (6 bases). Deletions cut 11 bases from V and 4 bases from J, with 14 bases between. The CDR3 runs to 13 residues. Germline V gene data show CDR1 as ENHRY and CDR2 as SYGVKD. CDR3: CAHARGPTGELFF. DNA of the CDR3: TGTGCCCATGCCAGGGGTCCCACCGGGGAGCTGTTTTTT.

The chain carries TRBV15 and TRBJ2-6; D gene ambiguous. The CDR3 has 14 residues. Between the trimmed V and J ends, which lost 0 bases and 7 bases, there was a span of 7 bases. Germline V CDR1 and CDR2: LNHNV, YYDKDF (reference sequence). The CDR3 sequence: CATSRDLGANVLTF. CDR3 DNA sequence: TGTGCCACCAGCAGAGATTTGGGTGCCAACGTCCTGACTTTC.

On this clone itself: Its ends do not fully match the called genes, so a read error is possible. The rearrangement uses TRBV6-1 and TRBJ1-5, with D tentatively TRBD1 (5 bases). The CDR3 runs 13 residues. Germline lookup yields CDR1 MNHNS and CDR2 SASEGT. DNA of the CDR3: TGTGCCAGCAGGGAAGCGGGGACTCAGCCCCAGCATTTT. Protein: CASREAGTQPQHF.

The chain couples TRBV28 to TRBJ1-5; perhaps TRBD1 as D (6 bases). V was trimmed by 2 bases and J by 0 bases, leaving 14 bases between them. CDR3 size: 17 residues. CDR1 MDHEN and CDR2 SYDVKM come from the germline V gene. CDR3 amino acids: CASSLAGTSFSNQPQHF. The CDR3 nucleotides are TGTGCCAGCAGTTTAGCCGGGACATCATTTAGCAATCAGCCCCAGCATTTT.

CDR3 bases: TGCGCCAGCAGCTTGGAGTCGGTTACCTACGAGCAGTACTTC. Translated: CASSLESVTYEQYF. The rearrangement links TRBV5-1 to TRBJ2-7; D gene ambiguous. The germline V gene has CDR1 SGHRS and CDR2 YFSETQ. Trimming shortened V by 0 bases and J by 2 bases, and 9 bases separated the two germline ends. CDR3 length: 14 amino acids.

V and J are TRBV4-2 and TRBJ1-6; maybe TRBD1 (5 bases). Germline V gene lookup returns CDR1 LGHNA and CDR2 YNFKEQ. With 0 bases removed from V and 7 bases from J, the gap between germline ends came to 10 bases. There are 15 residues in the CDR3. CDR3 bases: TGTGCCAGCAGCCAAGAGGCAGGGCACAATTCACCCCTCCACTTT. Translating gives CASSQEAGHNSPLHF.

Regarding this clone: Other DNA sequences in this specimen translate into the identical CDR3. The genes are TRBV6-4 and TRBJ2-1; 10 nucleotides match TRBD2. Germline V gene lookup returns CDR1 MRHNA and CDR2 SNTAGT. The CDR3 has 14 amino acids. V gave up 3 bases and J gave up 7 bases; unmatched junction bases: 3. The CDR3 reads CASSESSGGNEQFF. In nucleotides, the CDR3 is TGTGCCAGCAGTGAGTCTAGCGGGGGAAATGAGCAGTTCTTC.

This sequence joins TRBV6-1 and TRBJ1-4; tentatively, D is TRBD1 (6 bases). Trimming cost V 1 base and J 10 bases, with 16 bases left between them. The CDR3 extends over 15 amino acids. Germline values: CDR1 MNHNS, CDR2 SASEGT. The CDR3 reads CASSEGDIHEGKLFF. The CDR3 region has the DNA TGTGCCAGCAGTGAAGGGGACATTCATGAGGGAAAACTGTTTTTT.

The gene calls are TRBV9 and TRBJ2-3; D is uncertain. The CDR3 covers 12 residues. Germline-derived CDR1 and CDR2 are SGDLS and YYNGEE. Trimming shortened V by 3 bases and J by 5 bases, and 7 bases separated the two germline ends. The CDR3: CASSATEDTQYF. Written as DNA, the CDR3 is TGTGCCAGCAGCGCTACAGAAGATACGCAGTATTTT.

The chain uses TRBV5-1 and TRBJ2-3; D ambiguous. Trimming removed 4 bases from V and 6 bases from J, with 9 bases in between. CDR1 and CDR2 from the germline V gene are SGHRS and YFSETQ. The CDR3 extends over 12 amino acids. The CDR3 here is CASSATLDTQYF. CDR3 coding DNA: TGCGCCAGCAGCGCAACGCTGGATACGCAGTATTTT.

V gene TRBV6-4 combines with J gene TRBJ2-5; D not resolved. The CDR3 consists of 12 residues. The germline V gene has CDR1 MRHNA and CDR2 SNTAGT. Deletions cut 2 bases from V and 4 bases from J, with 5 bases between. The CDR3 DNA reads TGTGCCAGCAGTGACCCCCCAGAGACCCAGTACTTC. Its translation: CASSDPPETQYF.

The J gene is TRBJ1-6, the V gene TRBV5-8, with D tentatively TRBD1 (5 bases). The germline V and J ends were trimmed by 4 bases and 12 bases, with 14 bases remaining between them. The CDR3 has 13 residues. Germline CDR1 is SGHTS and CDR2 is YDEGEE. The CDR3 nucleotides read TGTGCCAGCAGCCCCGGGGGTTTTGTACCCCTCCACTTT. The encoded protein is CASSPGGFVPLHF.

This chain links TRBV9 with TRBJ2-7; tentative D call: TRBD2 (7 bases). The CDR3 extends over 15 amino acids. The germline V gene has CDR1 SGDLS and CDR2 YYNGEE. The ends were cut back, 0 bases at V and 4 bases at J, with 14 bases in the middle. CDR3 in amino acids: CASSVGGGLAYEQYF. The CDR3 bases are TGTGCCAGCAGCGTAGGGGGGGGCCTGGCATACGAGCAGTACTTC. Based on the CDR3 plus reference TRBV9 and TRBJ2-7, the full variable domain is DSGVTQTPKHLITATGQRVTLRCSPRSGDLSVYWYQQSLDQGLQFLIQYYNGEERAKGNILERFSAQQFPDLHSELNLSSLELGDSALYFCASSVGGGLAYEQYFGPGTRLTVT.

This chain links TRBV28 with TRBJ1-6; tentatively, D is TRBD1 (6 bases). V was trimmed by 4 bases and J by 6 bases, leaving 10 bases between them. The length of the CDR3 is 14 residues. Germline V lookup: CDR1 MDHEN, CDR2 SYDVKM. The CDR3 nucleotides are TGTGCCAGCAGTTCCGGACAGCGTAATTCACCCCTCCACTTT. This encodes CASSSGQRNSPLHF.

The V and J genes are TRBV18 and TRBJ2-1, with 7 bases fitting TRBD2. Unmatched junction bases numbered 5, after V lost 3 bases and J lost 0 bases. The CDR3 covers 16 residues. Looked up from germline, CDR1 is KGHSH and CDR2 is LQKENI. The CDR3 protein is CASSPPSGRSYNEQFF. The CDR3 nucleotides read TGTGCCAGCTCACCCCCTAGCGGACGCTCCTACAATGAGCAGTTCTTC. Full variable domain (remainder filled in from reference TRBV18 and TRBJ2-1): NAGVMQNPRHLVRRRGQEARLRCSPMKGHSHVYWYRQLPEEGLKFMVYLQKENIIDESGMPKERFSAEFPKEGPSILRIQQVVRGDSAAYFCASSPPSGRSYNEQFFGPGTRLTVL.

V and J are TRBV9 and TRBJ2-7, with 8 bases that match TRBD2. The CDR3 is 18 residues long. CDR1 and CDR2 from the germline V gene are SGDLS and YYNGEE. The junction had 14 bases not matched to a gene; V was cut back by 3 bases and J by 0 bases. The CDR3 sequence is CASSARGGFGEFSYEQYF. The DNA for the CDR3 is TGTGCCAGCAGCGCTCGGGGGGGTTTCGGCGAATTCTCCTACGAGCAGTACTTC.

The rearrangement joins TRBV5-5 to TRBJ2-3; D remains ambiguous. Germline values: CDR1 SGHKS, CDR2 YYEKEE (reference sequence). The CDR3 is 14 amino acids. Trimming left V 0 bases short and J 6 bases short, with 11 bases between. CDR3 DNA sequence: TGTGCCAGCAGCTTGGGACTCCTCACGGATACGCAGTATTTT. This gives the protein CASSLGLLTDTQYF.

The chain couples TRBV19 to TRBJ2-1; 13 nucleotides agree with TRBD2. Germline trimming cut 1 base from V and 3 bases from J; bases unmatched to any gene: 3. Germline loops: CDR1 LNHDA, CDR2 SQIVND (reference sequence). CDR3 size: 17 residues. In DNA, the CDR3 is TGTGCCAGTAGTATAGGACTAGCGGGAGGACTCTACAATGAGCAGTTCTTC. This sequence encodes CASSIGLAGGLYNEQFF.

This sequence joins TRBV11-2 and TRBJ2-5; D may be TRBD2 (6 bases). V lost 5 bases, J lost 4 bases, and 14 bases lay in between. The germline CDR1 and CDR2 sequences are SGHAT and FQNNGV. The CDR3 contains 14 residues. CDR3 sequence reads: CASSPPSVGETQYF. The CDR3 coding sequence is TGTGCCAGCAGCCCTCCTAGCGTTGGAGAGACCCAGTACTTC.

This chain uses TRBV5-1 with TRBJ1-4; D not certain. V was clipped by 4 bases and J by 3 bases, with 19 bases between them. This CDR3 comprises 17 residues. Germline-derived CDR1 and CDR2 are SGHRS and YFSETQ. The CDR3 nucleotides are TGCGCCAGCAGCCCCCGGGTCGATGGGAGATCTAATGAAAAACTGTTTTTT. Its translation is CASSPRVDGRSNEKLFF.

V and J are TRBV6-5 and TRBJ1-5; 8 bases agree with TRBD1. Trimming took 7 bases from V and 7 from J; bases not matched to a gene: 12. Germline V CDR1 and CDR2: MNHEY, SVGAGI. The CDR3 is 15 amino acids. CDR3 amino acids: CASTIRAGGGQPQHF. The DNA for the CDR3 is TGTGCCAGCACCATTAGAGCAGGGGGCGGGCAGCCCCAGCATTTT.

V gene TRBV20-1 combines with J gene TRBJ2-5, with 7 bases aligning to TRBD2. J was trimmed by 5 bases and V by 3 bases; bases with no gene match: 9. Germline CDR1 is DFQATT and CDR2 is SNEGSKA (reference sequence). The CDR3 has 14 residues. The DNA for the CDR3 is TGCAGTGCTAGTCCGGACCTGCGGGAGGAGACCCAGTACTTC. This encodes CSASPDLREETQYF.